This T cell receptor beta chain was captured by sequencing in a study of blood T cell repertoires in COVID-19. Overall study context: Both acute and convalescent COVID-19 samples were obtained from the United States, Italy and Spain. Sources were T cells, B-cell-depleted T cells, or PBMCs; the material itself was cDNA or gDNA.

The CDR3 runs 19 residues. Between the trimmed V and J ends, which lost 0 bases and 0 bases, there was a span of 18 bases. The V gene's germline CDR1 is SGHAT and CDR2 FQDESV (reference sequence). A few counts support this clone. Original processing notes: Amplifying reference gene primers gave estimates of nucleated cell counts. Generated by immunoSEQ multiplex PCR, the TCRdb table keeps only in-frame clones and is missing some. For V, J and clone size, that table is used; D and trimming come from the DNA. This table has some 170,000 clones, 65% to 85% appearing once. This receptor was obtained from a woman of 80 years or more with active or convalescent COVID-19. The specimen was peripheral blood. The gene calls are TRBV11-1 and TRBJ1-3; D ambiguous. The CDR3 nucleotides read TGTGCCAGCAGCTTAGCGCCGGTACGGGTTGGCTTCTCTGGAAACACCATATATTTT. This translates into CASSLAPVRVGFSGNTIYF.